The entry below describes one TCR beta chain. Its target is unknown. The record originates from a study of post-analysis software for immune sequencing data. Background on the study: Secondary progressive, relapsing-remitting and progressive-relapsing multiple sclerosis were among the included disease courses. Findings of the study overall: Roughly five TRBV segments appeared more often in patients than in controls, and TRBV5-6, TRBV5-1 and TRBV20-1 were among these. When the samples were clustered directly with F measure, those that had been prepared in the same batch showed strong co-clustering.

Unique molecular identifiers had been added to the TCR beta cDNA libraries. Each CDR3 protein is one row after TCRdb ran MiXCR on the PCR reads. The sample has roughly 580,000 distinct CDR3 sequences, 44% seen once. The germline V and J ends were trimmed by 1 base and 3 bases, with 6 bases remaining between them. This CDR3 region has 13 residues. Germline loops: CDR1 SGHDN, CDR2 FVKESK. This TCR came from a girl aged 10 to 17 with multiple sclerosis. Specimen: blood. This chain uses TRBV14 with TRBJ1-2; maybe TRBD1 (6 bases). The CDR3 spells CASSQGGHYGYTF. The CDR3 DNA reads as TGTGCCAGCAGCCAAGGGGGGCACTATGGCTACACCTTC.